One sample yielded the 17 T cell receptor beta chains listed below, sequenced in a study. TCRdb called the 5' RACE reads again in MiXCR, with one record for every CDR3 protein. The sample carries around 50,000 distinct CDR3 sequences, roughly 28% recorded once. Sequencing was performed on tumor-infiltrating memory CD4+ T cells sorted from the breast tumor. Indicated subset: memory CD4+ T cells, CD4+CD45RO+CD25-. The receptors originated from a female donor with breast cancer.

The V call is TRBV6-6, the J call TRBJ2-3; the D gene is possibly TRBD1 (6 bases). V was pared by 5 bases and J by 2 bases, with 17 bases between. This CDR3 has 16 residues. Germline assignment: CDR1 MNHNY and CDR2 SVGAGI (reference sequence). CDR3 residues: CASSPGQLGDTDTQYF. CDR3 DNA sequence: TGTGCCAGCAGTCCCGGACAGTTGGGGGACACAGATACGCAGTATTTT.

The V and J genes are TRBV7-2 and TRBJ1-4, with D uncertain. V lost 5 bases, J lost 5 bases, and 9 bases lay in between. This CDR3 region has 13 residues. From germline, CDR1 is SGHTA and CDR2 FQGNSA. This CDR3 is CASSGYINEKLFF. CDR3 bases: TGTGCCAGCAGCGGATACATAAATGAAAAACTGTTTTTT.

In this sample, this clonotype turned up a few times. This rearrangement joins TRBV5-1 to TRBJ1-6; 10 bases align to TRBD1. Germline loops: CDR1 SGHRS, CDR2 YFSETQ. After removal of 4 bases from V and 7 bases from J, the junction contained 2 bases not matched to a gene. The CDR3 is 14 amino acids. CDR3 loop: CASSGTGANSPLHF. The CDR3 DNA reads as TGCGCCAGCAGCGGGACAGGGGCGAATTCACCCCTCCACTTT.

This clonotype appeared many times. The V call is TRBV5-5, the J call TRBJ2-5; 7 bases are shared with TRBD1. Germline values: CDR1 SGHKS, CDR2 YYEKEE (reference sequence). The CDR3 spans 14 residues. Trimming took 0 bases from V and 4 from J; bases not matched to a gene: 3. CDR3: CASSLGQGIETQYF. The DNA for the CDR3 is TGTGCCAGCAGCTTGGGACAGGGAATAGAGACCCAGTACTTC.

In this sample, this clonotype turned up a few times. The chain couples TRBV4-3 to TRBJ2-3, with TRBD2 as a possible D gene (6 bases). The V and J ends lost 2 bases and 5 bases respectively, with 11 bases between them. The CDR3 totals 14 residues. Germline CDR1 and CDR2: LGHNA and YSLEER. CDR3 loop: CASSQQMGGDTQYF. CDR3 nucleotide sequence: TGCGCCAGCAGCCAACAGATGGGGGGAGATACGCAGTATTTT.

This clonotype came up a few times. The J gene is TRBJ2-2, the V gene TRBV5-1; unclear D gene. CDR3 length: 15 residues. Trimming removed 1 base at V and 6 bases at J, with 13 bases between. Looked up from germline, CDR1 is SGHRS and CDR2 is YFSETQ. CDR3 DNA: TGCGCCAGCAGCTTGAGTCTCCAGGCCGCCGGGGAGCTGTTTTTT. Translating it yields CASSLSLQAAGELFF.

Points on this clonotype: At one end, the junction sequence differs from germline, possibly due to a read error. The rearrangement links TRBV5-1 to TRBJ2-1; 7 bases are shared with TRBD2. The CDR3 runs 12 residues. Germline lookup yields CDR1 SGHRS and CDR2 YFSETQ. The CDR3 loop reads CASRLEGLEGFF. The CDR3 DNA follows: TGCGCCAGCAGATTGGAAGGACTAGAAGGGTTCTTC.

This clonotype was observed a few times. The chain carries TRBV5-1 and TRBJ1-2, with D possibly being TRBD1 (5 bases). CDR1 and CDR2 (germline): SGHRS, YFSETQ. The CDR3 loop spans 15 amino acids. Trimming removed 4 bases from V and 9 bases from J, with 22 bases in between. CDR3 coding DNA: TGCGCCAGCAGCACTCCGGGTCCAATCGGGACGAGCTACACCTTC. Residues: CASSTPGPIGTSYTF.

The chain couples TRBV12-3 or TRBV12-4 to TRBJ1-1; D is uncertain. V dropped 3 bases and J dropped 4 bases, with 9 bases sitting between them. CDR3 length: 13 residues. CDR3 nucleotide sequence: TGTGCCAGCAGTTTTATCCAAAGCACTGAAGCTTTCTTT. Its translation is CASSFIQSTEAFF.

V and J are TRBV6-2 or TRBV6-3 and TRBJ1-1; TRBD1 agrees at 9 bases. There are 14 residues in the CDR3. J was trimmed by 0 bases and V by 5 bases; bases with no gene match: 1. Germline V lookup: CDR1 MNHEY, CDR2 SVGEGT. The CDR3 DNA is TGTGCCAGCAGTGGGACAGGGATGAACACTGAAGCTTTCTTT. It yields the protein CASSGTGMNTEAFF.

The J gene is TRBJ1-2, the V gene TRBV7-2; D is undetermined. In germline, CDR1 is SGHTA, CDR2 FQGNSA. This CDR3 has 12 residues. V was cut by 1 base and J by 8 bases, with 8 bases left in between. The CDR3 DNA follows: TGTGCCAGCAGCTTAGGGTCCGGGGGCTACACCTTC. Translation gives CASSLGSGGYTF.

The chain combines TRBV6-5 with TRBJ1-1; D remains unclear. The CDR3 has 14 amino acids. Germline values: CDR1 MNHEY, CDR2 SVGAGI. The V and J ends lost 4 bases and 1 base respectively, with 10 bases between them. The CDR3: CASSSPSRNTEAFF. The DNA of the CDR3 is TGTGCCAGCAGTTCACCAAGCAGGAACACTGAAGCTTTCTTT.

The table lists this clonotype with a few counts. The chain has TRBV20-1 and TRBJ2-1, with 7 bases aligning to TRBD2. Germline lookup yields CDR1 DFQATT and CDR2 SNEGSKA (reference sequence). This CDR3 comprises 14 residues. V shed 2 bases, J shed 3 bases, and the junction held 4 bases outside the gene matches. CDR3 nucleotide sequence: TGCAGTGCTAGATGGGCGGGAGACTACAATGAGCAGTTCTTC. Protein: CSARWAGDYNEQFF.

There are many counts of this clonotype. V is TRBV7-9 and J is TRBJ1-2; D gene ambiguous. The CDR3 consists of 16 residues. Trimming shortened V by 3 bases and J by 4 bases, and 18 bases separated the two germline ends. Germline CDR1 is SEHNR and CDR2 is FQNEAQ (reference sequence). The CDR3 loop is CASSFSDTPSSYGYTF. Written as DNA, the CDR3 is TGTGCCAGCAGCTTCAGCGACACTCCAAGCAGCTATGGCTACACCTTC.

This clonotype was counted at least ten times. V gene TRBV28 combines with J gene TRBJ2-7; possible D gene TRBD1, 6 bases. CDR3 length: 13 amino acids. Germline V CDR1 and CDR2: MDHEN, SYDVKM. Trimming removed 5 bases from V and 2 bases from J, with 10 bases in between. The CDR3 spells CASSRQDAYEQYF. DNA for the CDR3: TGTGCCAGCAGTCGACAGGACGCCTACGAGCAGTACTTC.

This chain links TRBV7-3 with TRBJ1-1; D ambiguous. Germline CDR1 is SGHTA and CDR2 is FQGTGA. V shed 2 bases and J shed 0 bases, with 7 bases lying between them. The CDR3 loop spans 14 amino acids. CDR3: CASSLGQMNTEAFF. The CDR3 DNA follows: TGTGCCAGCAGCTTAGGGCAGATGAACACTGAAGCTTTCTTT.

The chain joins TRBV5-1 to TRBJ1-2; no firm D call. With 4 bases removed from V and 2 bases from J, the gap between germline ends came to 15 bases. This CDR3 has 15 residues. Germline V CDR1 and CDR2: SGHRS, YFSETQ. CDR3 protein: CASSDKDGSNYGYTF. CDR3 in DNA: TGCGCCAGCAGCGATAAGGACGGGTCCAACTATGGCTACACCTTC.